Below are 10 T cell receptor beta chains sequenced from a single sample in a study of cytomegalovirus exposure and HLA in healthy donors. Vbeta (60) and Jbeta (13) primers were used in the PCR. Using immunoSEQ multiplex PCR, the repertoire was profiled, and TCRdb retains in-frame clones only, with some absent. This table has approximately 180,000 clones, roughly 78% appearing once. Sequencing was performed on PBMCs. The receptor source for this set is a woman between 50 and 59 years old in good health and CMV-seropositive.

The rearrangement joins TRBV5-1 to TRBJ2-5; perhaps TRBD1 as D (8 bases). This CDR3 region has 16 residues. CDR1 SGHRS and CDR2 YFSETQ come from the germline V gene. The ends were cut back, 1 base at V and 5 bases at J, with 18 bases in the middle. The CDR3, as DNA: TGCGCCAGCAGCTTGACCCCAACAGGGGGGGGTGAGACCCAGTACTTC. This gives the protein CASSLTPTGGGETQYF.

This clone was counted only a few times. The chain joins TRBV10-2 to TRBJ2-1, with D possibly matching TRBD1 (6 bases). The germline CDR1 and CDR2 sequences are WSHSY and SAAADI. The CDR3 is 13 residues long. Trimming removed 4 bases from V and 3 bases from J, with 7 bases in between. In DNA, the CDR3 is TGCGCCAGCAGTGTACAGGGCTACAATGAGCAGTTCTTC. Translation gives CASSVQGYNEQFF.

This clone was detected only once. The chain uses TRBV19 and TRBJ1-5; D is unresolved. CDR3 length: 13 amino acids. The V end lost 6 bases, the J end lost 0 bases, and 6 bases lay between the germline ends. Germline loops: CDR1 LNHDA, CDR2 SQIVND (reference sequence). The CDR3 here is CASSTISNQPQHF. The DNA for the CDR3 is TGTGCCAGTAGCACAATTAGCAATCAGCCCCAGCATTTT.

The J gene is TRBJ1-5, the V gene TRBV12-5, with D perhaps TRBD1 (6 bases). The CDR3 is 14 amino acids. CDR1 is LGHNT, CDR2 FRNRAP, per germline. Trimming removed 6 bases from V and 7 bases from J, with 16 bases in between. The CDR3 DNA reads TGTGCTAGTGGCCGAGGACAGCCAGGGCAGCCCCAGCATTTT. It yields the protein CASGRGQPGQPQHF.

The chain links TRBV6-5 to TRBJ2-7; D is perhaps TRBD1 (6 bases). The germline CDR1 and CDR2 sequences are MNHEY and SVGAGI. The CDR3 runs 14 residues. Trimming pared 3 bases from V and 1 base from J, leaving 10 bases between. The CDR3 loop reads CASSYDRQSYEQYF. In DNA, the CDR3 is TGTGCCAGCAGTTATGACAGGCAATCCTACGAGCAGTACTTC.

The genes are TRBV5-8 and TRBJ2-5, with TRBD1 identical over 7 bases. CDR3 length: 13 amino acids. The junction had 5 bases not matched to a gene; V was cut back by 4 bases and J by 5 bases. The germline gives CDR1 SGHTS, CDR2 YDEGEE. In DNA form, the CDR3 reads TGTGCCAGCAGCCCGGACAGGTGGGAGACCCAGTACTTC. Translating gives CASSPDRWETQYF. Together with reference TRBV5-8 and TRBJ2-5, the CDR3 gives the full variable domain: EAGVTQSPTHLIKTRGQQATLRCSPISGHTSVYWYQQALGLGLQFLLWYDEGEERNRGNFPPRFSGRQFPNYSSELNVNALELEDSALYLCASSPDRWETQYFGPGTRLLVL.

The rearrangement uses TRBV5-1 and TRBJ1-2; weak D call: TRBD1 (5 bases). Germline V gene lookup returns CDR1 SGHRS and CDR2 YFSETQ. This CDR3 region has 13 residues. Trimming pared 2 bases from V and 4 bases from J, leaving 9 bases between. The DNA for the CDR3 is TGCGCCAGCAGCTTATCGACAGCCTATGGCTACACCTTC. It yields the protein CASSLSTAYGYTF.

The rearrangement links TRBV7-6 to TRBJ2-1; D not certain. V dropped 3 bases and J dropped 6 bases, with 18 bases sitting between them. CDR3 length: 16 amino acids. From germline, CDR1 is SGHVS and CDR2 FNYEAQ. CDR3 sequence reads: CASSLMASPTSNEQFF. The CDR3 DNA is TGTGCCAGCAGCTTGATGGCTAGTCCGACTTCCAATGAGCAGTTCTTC.

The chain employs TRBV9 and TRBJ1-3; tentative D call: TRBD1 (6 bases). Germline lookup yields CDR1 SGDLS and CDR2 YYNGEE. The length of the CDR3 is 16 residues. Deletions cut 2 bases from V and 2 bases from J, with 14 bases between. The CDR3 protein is CASSVLSSGAGNTIYF. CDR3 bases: TGTGCCAGCAGCGTCCTATCCTCAGGGGCTGGAAACACCATATATTTT. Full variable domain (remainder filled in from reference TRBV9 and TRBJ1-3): DSGVTQTPKHLITATGQRVTLRCSPRSGDLSVYWYQQSLDQGLQFLIQYYNGEERAKGNILERFSAQQFPDLHSELNLSSLELGDSALYFCASSVLSSGAGNTIYFGEGSWLTVV.

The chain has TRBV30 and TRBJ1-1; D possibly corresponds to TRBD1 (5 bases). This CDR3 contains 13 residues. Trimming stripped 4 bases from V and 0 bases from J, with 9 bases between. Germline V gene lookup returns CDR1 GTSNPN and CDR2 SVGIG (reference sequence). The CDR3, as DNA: TGTGCCTGGAATTTAGGGGTGAACACTGAAGCTTTCTTT. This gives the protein CAWNLGVNTEAFF. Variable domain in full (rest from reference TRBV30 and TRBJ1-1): SQTIHQWPATLVQPVGSPLSLECTVEGTSNPNLYWYRQAAGRGLQLLFYSVGIGQISSEVPQNLSASRPQDRQFILSSKKLLLSDSGFYLCAWNLGVNTEAFFGQGTRLTVV.